This T cell receptor (beta chain) originates from a study of blood T cell repertoires in COVID-19. About the study: T cells, B-cell-depleted T cells, or PBMCs provided the cDNA or gDNA that served as material.

The CDR3 runs to 14 residues. Germline CDR1 SGHTA, CDR2 FQGNSA. Trimming removed 1 base at V and 13 bases at J, with 17 bases between. Sequencing was performed with immunoSEQ multiplex PCR; in TCRdb, only in-frame clones are kept and a portion is missing. The sample consists of roughly 320,000 clones, 70% to 90% of them appearing once. The sample holds a few counts of this clone. V gene TRBV7-2 combines with J gene TRBJ2-1, with D maybe TRBD1 (6 bases). The sample comprised peripheral blood. The receptor comes from a man in his 70s with acute or convalescent COVID-19. The CDR3 loop is CASSLVAASGVQFF. Written as DNA, the CDR3 is TGTGCCAGCAGCTTAGTAGCAGCCTCAGGGGTCCAGTTCTTC.